Reported below is one TCR beta chain. The CDR3 covers 14 residues. V lost 6 bases to trimming and J lost 7 bases, with 13 bases between them. Germline lookup yields CDR1 MNHNY and CDR2 SVGAGI (reference sequence). Profiling relied on immunoSEQ multiplex PCR, and the TCRdb table lists in-frame clones only, not all of them. This sample yields 80,000 or so clones, of which 92% are seen a single time; over 1.1% belongs to the top ten. This sample was included in a study of T cell changes during pregnancy in multiple sclerosis. The specimen comprised peripheral blood, sampled before pregnancy. This sequence joins TRBV6-6 and TRBJ1-6; D ambiguous. The TCR comes from a female donor with multiple sclerosis, enrolled in a pregnancy study. The CDR3 bases are TGTGCCAGCAGCCTCGACTACGTGAATTCACCCCTCCACTTT. It is translated as CASSLDYVNSPLHF.